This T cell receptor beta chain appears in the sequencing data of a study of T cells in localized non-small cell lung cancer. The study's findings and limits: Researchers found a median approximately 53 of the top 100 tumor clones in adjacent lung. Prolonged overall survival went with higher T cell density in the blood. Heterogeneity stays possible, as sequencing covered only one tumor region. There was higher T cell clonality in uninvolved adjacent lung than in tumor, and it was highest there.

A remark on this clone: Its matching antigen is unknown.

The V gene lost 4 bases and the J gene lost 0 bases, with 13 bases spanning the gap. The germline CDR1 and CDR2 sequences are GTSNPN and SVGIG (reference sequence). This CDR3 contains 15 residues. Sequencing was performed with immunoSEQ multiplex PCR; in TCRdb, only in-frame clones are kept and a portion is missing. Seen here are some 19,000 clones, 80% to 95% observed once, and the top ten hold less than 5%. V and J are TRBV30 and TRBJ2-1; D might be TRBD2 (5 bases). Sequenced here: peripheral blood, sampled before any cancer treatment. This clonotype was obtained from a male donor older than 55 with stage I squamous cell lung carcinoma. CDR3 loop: CAWNWRSYSYNEQFF. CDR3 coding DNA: TGTGCCTGGAATTGGAGGAGTTACTCCTACAATGAGCAGTTCTTC.